Below are 5 T cell receptor beta chains sequenced from a single sample in a study of human T cells and chemical hapten exposure. TCRdb fed the RACE reads into MiXCR, producing one record per CDR3 protein. The table lists under 110,000 distinct CDR3 sequences, roughly an eighth of them singletons. Time point described: pre-sensitization, week 0. Treatment of the sample: therapeutic diphenylcyclopropenone sensitization with weekly scalp DPC. This material consisted of whole blood, taken in connection with sensitization to the hapten diphenylcyclopropenone (DPC). The receptors were sampled from a woman in her 50s with alopecia areata. Some clones in this sample may be carry-over from other donors' samples.

The chain employs TRBV18 and TRBJ2-7; no clear D. CDR3 size: 13 residues. The germline V and J ends were trimmed by 2 bases and 7 bases, with 12 bases remaining between them. CDR1 KGHSH and CDR2 LQKENI come from the germline V gene. The CDR3 bases are TGTGCCAGCTCACCAGACGGCACCTGGGAGCAGTACTTC. This gives the protein CASSPDGTWEQYF.

This clonotype turned up a few times. This chain links TRBV9 with TRBJ1-1; D remains ambiguous. V shed 0 bases and J shed 0 bases, with 12 bases lying between them. The CDR3 sequence is 16 residues long. The V gene's germline CDR1 is SGDLS and CDR2 YYNGEE. CDR3 residues: CASSVEAGRMNTEAFF. DNA for the CDR3: TGTGCCAGCAGCGTAGAGGCAGGACGAATGAACACTGAAGCTTTCTTT.

This clonotype was seen a few times. The chain recombines TRBV7-8 with TRBJ1-5; 7 bases fit TRBD1. Losses at the gene ends were 5 bases for V and 0 bases for J; bases not matched to a gene: 13. The CDR3 is 18 residues long. CDR1 and CDR2 (germline): SGHVS, FQNEAQ. The CDR3 is CASSLRDSWGNSNQPQHF. DNA for the CDR3: TGTGCCAGCAGCCTCAGGGACAGTTGGGGGAATAGCAATCAGCCCCAGCATTTT.

This clonotype was counted only a few times. This chain connects TRBV7-2 to TRBJ2-7, with 10 bases identical to TRBD1. Germline CDR1 SGHTA, CDR2 FQGNSA. The CDR3 contains 15 residues. The junction had 3 bases not matched to a gene; V was cut back by 4 bases and J by 0 bases. The CDR3 reads CASSSGQGISYEQYF. CDR3 DNA sequence: TGTGCCAGCAGCTCGGGACAGGGGATCTCCTACGAGCAGTACTTC.

This clonotype was recorded only once. This chain uses TRBV2 with TRBJ1-2; D is undetermined. Germline V gives CDR1 SNHLY, CDR2 FYNNEI. Trimming left V 0 bases short and J 10 bases short, with 9 bases between. This CDR3 is built from 12 residues. The CDR3 nucleotides are TGTGCCAGCAGTGAAGCGCTTAGTCCCTACACCTTC. Translating gives CASSEALSPYTF.